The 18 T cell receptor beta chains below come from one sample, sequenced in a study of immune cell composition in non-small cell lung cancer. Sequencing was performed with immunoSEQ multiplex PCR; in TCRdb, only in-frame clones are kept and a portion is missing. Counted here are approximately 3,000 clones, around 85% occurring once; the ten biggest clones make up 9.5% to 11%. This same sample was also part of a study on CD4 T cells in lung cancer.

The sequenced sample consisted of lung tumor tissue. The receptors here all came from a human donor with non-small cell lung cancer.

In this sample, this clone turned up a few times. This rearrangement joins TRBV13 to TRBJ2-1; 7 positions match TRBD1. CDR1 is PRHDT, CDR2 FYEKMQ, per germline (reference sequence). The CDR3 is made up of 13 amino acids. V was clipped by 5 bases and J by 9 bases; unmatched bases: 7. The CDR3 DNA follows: TGTGCCAGCAGCCCCGAACAGGGGACTGAGCAGTTCTTC. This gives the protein CASSPEQGTEQFF. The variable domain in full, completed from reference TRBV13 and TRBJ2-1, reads AAGVIQSPRHLIKEKRETATLKCYPIPRHDTVYWYQQGPGQDPQFLISFYEKMQSDKGSIPDRFSAQQFSDYHSELNMSSLELGDSALYFCASSPEQGTEQFFGPGTRLTVL.

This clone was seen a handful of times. For the CDR3, the DNA is TGTGCCAGCAGTTACGGACTACCTCGCTCCTACGAGCAGTACTTC. Amino acid sequence: CASSYGLPRSYEQYF. The rearrangement joins TRBV6-5 to TRBJ2-7; D might be TRBD2 (6 bases). V lost 2 bases to trimming and J lost 0 bases, with 11 bases between them. Germline CDR1 reads MNHEY; CDR2 reads SVGAGI. CDR3 length: 15 residues.

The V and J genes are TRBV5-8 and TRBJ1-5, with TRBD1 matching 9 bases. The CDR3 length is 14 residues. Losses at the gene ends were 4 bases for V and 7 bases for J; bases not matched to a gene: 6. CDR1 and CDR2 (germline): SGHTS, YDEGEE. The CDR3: CASSQRTGVQPQHF. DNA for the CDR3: TGTGCCAGCAGCCAAAGGACAGGGGTCCAGCCCCAGCATTTT.

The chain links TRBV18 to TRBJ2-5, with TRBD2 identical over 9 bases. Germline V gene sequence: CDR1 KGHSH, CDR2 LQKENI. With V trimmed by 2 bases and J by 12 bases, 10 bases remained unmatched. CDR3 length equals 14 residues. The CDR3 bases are TGTGCCAGCTCACCATTGCCTAGCGGGGAGGATAAGTACTTC. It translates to CASSPLPSGEDKYF.

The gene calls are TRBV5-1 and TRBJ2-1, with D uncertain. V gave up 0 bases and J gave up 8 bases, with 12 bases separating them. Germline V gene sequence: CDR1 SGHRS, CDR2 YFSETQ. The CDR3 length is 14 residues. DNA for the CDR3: TGCGCCAGCAGCTTGGCTGACACCCGCGATGAGCAGTTCTTC. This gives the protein CASSLADTRDEQFF.

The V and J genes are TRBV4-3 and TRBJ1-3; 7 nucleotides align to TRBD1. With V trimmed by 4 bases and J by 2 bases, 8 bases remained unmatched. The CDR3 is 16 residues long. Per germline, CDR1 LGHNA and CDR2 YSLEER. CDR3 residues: CASSLSQQGPGNTIYF. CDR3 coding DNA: TGCGCCAGCAGCCTCAGTCAACAGGGGCCTGGAAACACCATATATTTT.

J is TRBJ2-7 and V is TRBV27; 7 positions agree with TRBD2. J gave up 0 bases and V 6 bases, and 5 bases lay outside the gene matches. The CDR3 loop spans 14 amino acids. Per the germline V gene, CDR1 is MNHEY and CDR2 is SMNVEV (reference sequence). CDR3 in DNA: TGTGCCAGCAGCCGGAGCGGGGACTCCTACGAGCAGTACTTC. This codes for CASSRSGDSYEQYF.

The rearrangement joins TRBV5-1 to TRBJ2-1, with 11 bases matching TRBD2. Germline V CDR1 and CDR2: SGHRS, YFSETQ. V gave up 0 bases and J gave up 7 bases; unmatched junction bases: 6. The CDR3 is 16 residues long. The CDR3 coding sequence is TGCGCCAGCAGCTTGGTTATAGCGGGAGGGGGTAATGAGCAGTTCTTC. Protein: CASSLVIAGGGNEQFF.

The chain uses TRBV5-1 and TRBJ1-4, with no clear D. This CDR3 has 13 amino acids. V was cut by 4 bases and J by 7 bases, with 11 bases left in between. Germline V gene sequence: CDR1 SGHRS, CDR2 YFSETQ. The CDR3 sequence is CASSGGLVEKLFF. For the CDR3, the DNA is TGCGCCAGCAGCGGTGGGCTTGTTGAAAAACTGTTTTTT. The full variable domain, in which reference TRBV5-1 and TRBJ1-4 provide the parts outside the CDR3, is KAGVTQTPRYLIKTRGQQVTLSCSPISGHRSVSWYQQTPGQGLQFLFEYFSETQRNKGNFPGRFSGRQFSNSRSEMNVSTLELGDSALYLCASSGGLVEKLFFGSGTQLSVL.

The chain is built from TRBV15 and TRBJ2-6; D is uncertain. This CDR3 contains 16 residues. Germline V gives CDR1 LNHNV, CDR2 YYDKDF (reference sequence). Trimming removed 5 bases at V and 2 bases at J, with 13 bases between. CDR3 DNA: TGTGCCACCAGCGGAATAAGAACTACTGGGGCCAACGTCCTGACTTTC. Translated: CATSGIRTTGANVLTF.

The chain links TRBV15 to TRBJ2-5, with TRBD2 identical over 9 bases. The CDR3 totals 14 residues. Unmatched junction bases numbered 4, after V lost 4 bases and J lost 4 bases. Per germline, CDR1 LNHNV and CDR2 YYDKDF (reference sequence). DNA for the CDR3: TGTGCCACCAGCAAAGCGGGGGGAGGAGAGACCCAGTACTTC. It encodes CATSKAGGGETQYF.

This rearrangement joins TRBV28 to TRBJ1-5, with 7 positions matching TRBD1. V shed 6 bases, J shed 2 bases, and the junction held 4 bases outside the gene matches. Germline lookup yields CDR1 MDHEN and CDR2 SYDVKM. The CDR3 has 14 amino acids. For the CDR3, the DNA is TGTGCCAGCAGGAGACAGGGAGGCAATCAGCCCCAGCATTTT. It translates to CASRRQGGNQPQHF.

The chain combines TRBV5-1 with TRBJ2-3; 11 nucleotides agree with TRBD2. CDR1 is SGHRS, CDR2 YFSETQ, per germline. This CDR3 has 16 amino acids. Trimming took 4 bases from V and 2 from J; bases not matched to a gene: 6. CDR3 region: CASSPGTSGPTDTQYF. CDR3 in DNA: TGCGCCAGCAGCCCAGGGACTAGCGGCCCCACAGATACGCAGTATTTT.

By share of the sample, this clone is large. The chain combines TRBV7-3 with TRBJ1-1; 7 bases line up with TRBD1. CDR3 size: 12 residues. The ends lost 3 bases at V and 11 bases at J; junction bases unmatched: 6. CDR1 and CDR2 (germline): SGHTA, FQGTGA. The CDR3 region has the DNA TGTGCCAGCAGCTTCGACAGGGAGGTGGCTTTCTTT. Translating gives CASSFDREVAFF.

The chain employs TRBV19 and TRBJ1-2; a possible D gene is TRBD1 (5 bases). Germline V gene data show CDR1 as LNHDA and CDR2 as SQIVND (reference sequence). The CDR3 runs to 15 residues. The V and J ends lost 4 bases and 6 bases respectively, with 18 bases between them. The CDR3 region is CASSTLSGGTHGYTF. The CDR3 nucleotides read TGTGCCAGTAGTACCCTTAGCGGGGGTACCCATGGCTACACCTTC. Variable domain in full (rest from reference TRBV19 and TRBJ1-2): DGGITQSPKYLFRKEGQNVTLSCEQNLNHDAMYWYRQDPGQGLRLIYYSQIVNDFQKGDIAEGYSVSREKKESFPLTVTSAQKNPTAFYLCASSTLSGGTHGYTFGSGTRLTVV.

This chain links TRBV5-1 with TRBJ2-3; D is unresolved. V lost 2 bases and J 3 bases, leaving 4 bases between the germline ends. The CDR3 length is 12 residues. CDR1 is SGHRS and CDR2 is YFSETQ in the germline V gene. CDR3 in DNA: TGCGCCAGCAGCTTCGGGACAGATACGCAGTATTTT. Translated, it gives CASSFGTDTQYF.

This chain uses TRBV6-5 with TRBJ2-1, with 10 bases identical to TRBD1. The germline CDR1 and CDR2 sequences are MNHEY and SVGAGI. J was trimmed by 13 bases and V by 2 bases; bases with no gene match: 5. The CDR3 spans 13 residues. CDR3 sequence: CASSYGTGAPQFF. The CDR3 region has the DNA TGTGCCAGCAGTTACGGGACAGGGGCCCCACAGTTCTTC.

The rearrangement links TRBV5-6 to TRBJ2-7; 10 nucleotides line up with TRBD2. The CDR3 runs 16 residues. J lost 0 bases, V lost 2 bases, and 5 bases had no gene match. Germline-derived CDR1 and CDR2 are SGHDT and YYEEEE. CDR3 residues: CASSFSGGHSSYEQYF. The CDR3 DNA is TGTGCCAGCAGCTTTAGCGGGGGGCATAGCTCCTACGAGCAGTACTTC.